Presented here are 27 T cell receptor beta chains from one specimen sequenced in a study of identical twins. Using its own MiXCR run on the 5' RACE reads, TCRdb lists one record per CDR3 protein. The sample lists more than 400,000 distinct CDR3 sequences; approximately 16% were seen once. This sample also appeared in a second study, on yellow fever vaccine responses in identical twins.

The sequencing sample was made of CD4+ T cells sorted from blood. The receptors originated from a woman aged 18 to 35 in good health.

The table lists this clonotype with a few counts. The CDR3: CASSLDGVRSPLHF. The CDR3 DNA reads TGCGCCAGCAGCTTGGACGGGGTTCGATCACCCCTCCACTTT. This sequence joins TRBV5-1 and TRBJ1-6, with unresolved D. This CDR3 has 14 residues. V lost 0 bases to trimming and J lost 10 bases, with 11 bases between them. Germline V gives CDR1 SGHRS, CDR2 YFSETQ.

This clonotype was seen a few times. The chain combines TRBV6-1 with TRBJ1-6; D may be TRBD1 (6 bases). Germline V lookup: CDR1 MNHNS, CDR2 SASEGT. The CDR3 has 16 residues. V was shortened by 6 bases and J by 10 bases, with 22 bases between the two germline ends. CDR3 loop: CASSRSVRGRESPLHF. In nucleotides, the CDR3 is TGTGCCAGCAGCCGATCGGTGCGGGGGCGGGAATCACCCCTCCACTTT.

V gene TRBV12-3 or TRBV12-4 combines with J gene TRBJ1-2, with a tentative D call TRBD1 (6 bases). The ends were cut back, 5 bases at V and 8 bases at J, with 21 bases in the middle. The CDR3 is made up of 15 amino acids. CDR3 DNA sequence: TGTGCCAGCAGTCCACCGACAGGAATAATGGGGGGCTACACCTTC. The encoded protein is CASSPPTGIMGGYTF.

V and J are TRBV4-1 and TRBJ2-4; D remains unclear. V was cut by 0 bases and J by 0 bases, with 12 bases left in between. CDR1 is MGHRA and CDR2 is YSYEKL in the germline V gene. This CDR3 spans 17 amino acids. The CDR3 DNA reads TGCGCCAGCAGCCAAGATCCCGGGTCGCCAGCCAAAAACATTCAGTACTTC. Protein: CASSQDPGSPAKNIQYF.

This clonotype has a handful of counts. This chain joins TRBV6-1 and TRBJ2-1; D might be TRBD2 (5 bases). The V and J ends lost 6 bases and 4 bases respectively, with 16 bases between them. Germline values: CDR1 MNHNS, CDR2 SASEGT. The CDR3 has 15 residues. CDR3 region: CASSLTAGEYNEQFF. The DNA of the CDR3 is TGTGCCAGCAGCCTAACGGCCGGGGAATACAATGAGCAGTTCTTC.

Only a few counts were recorded for this clonotype. This chain joins TRBV7-8 and TRBJ2-3; possibly TRBD2 for D (6 bases). Per the germline V gene, CDR1 is SGHVS and CDR2 is FQNEAQ. This CDR3 has 12 amino acids. The V end lost 5 bases, the J end lost 15 bases, and 18 bases lay between the germline ends. The CDR3 reads CASSPTGGDSYF. CDR3 DNA: TGTGCCAGCAGCCCCACCGGCGGGGACTCATATTTT.

This clonotype has more than one count but fewer than ten. The J gene is TRBJ2-5, the V gene TRBV2; D is perhaps TRBD1 or TRBD2 (5 bases each). V lost 8 bases and J lost 6, with 19 bases in between. The germline CDR1 and CDR2 sequences are SNHLY and FYNNEI. CDR3 length equals 14 residues. The CDR3 region is CASEYGGAGKTQYF. Here the CDR3 DNA reads TGTGCCAGCGAGTACGGTGGGGCCGGGAAGACCCAGTACTTC. The variable domain in full, with the rest retrieved from reference TRBV2 and TRBJ2-5, is EPEVTQTPSHQVTQMGQEVILRCVPISNHLYFYWYRQILGQKVEFLVSFYNNEISEKSEIFDDQFSVERPDGSNFTLKIRSTKLEDSAMYFCASEYGGAGKTQYFGPGTRLLVL.

This clonotype was picked up a small number of times. The chain joins TRBV5-1 to TRBJ1-1; D is undetermined. The CDR3 length is 13 residues. Trimming stripped 0 bases from V and 8 bases from J, with 11 bases between. Germline V gene sequence: CDR1 SGHRS, CDR2 YFSETQ. The CDR3: CASSLGRKPEAFF. The CDR3 DNA is TGCGCCAGCAGCTTGGGGAGAAAACCGGAAGCTTTCTTT. Looking up the rest from reference TRBV5-1 and TRBJ1-1 gives the full variable domain: KAGVTQTPRYLIKTRGQQVTLSCSPISGHRSVSWYQQTPGQGLQFLFEYFSETQRNKGNFPGRFSGRQFSNSRSEMNVSTLELGDSALYLCASSLGRKPEAFFGQGTRLTVV.

This clonotype has just a few counts. CDR3 in DNA: TGTGCCACCAGCGGGGGGGCCACGAACACCGGGGAGCTGTTTTTT. It translates to CATSGGATNTGELFF. The genes are TRBV24-1 and TRBJ2-2; 8 bases fit TRBD2. This CDR3 is 15 amino acids long. Germline V gives CDR1 KGHDR, CDR2 SFDVKD. V trimming: 7 bases; J trimming: 0 bases; junction bases outside the gene matches: 3.

This clonotype was seen a few times. The V gene is TRBV5-6, the J gene TRBJ2-7; D may match TRBD1 or TRBD2 (6 bases each). CDR1 SGHDT and CDR2 YYEEEE come from the germline V gene. This CDR3 spans 17 amino acids. The V end lost 2 bases, the J end lost 4 bases, and 22 bases lay between the germline ends. CDR3 in amino acids: CASSFYTGGSLRYEQYV. The CDR3 nucleotides read TGTGCCAGCAGCTTTTATACCGGGGGCTCTTTAAGGTACGAGCAGTACGTC.

The rearrangement links TRBV5-1 to TRBJ2-1, with D perhaps matching TRBD2 (5 bases). Germline lookup yields CDR1 SGHRS and CDR2 YFSETQ. Trimming left V 9 bases short and J 8 bases short, with 12 bases between. CDR3 size: 11 residues. CDR3 protein: CATRAGDEQFF. CDR3 bases: TGCGCCACCCGGGCGGGCGATGAGCAGTTCTTC.

This clonotype was detected a few times. The chain links TRBV2 to TRBJ2-7; 11 bases fit TRBD2. The V segment lost 6 bases and the J segment 3 bases; nucleotides outside the gene matches: 19. Germline CDR1 reads SNHLY; CDR2 reads FYNNEI. The CDR3 length is 19 residues. Here the CDR3 reads CASRSGAGLAGGSGYEQYF. CDR3 in DNA: TGTGCCAGCAGATCTGGGGCGGGGCTAGCGGGAGGCTCGGGCTACGAGCAGTACTTC.

This clonotype was recorded a few times. Since a much larger clone is just one base distant, this may be a read error. This chain uses TRBV5-1 with TRBJ1-1; no definite D call. Trimming took off 1 base at V and 0 bases at J, with 4 bases between the two ends. Germline-derived CDR1 and CDR2 are SGHRS and YFSETQ. This CDR3 has 13 residues. Here the CDR3 reads CASSLQMNTEAFF. CDR3 in DNA: TGCGCCAGCAGCTTGCAGATGAACACTGAAGCTTTCTTT.

The CDR3 is CATGTSGGPVMSGELFF. CDR3 nucleotides: TGTGCCACAGGGACTAGCGGGGGGCCGGTTATGTCCGGGGAGCTGTTTTTT. The chain recombines TRBV10-3 with TRBJ2-2, with 15 bases that match TRBD2. Germline CDR1 is ENHRY and CDR2 is SYGVKD. V was pared by 10 bases and J by 6 bases, with 12 bases of the junction left unmatched. The CDR3 consists of 17 residues.

This chain uses TRBV6-5 with TRBJ1-6, with D perhaps TRBD1 (6 bases). Per germline, CDR1 MNHEY and CDR2 SVGAGI. The CDR3 is 15 amino acids. Trimming left V 0 bases short and J 10 bases short, with 13 bases between. The CDR3 coding sequence is TGTGCCAGCAGTTACTCGACAGGACGTAGATCACCCCTCCACTTT. It yields the protein CASSYSTGRRSPLHF.

V is TRBV4-1 and J is TRBJ2-7; a possible D gene is TRBD2 (6 bases). This CDR3 is built from 13 residues. Germline assignment: CDR1 MGHRA and CDR2 YSYEKL. V was cut by 1 base and J by 4 bases, with 8 bases left in between. This CDR3 is CASSQGGEYEQYF. The CDR3 region has the DNA TGCGCCAGCAGCCAAGGGGGGGAGTACGAGCAGTACTTC.

The chain carries TRBV9 and TRBJ1-1; possibly TRBD1 for D (6 bases). V lost 1 base and J 0 bases, leaving 10 bases between the germline ends. The CDR3 runs 15 residues. The germline V gene has CDR1 SGDLS and CDR2 YYNGEE. The CDR3 loop is CASSVTGAMNTEAFF. CDR3 DNA: TGTGCCAGCAGCGTAACGGGGGCGATGAACACTGAAGCTTTCTTT.

The V call is TRBV5-1, the J call TRBJ1-6; 10 positions match TRBD1. CDR1 and CDR2 (germline): SGHRS, YFSETQ. The junction had 6 bases not matched to a gene; V was cut back by 0 bases and J by 9 bases. The CDR3 consists of 16 residues. The chain's CDR3 is CASSLEAGQGFSPLHF. Written as DNA, the CDR3 is TGCGCCAGCAGCTTGGAGGCGGGACAGGGGTTTTCACCCCTCCACTTT.

The V call is TRBV5-1, the J call TRBJ2-6, with a possible D match to TRBD1 (6 bases). The length of the CDR3 is 15 residues. Germline CDR1 and CDR2: SGHRS and YFSETQ. With 1 base removed from V and 2 bases from J, the gap between germline ends came to 7 bases. The CDR3 sequence: CASSLWGPGANVLTF. In DNA form, the CDR3 reads TGCGCCAGCAGCTTGTGGGGGCCTGGGGCCAACGTCCTGACTTTC.

This sequence joins TRBV3-1 and TRBJ2-1; 9 positions match TRBD2. This CDR3 contains 16 residues. The J segment lost 3 bases and the V segment lost 4 bases, leaving 7 bases of the junction unmatched. The germline gives CDR1 LGHDT, CDR2 YNNKEL (reference sequence). CDR3 sequence (DNA): TGTGCCAGCAGCCGAAGGGCGGGAGGGGACTACAATGAGCAGTTCTTC. It is translated as CASSRRAGGDYNEQFF.

This clonotype showed up just a few times. The chain combines TRBV12-3 or TRBV12-4 with TRBJ2-2; 8 positions match TRBD2. The CDR3 consists of 15 residues. Trimming removed 6 bases from V and 12 bases from J; junction bases left unmatched: 15. The CDR3 loop is CASSSTEREIRKLFF. The CDR3 DNA reads as TGTGCCAGCAGCTCGACTGAGCGGGAGATTCGGAAGCTGTTTTTT.

This clonotype was observed at least ten times. The DNA of the CDR3 is TGCAGTGCCCCGGCACTAGCGGGGGGGGAGCAGTTCTTC. It is translated as CSAPALAGGEQFF. The J gene is TRBJ2-1, the V gene TRBV20-1, with 13 bases that match TRBD2. Per germline, CDR1 DFQATT and CDR2 SNEGSKA (reference sequence). CDR3 length: 13 residues. The trim removed 6 bases at V and 10 bases at J, leaving 6 bases unmatched.

V gene TRBV3-1 combines with J gene TRBJ2-5, with 15 bases aligning to TRBD2. J gave up 9 bases and V 0 bases, and 11 bases lay outside the gene matches. In germline, CDR1 is LGHDT, CDR2 YNNKEL (reference sequence). The CDR3 is 18 residues long. Here the CDR3 reads CASSQEGLAGGGKAAQYF. DNA for the CDR3: TGTGCCAGCAGCCAAGAGGGACTAGCGGGGGGCGGGAAGGCGGCCCAGTACTTC.

This clonotype was found a few times. The V and J genes are TRBV6-1 and TRBJ2-1; D perhaps matches TRBD1 (5 bases). Germline CDR1 and CDR2: MNHNS and SASEGT. V was shortened by 8 bases and J by 6 bases, with 8 bases between the two germline ends. The CDR3 covers 11 residues. The CDR3 coding sequence is TGTGCCAGCTGGACACCCAATGAGCAGTTCTTC. Its protein product is CASWTPNEQFF.

This clonotype showed up many times. The rearrangement joins TRBV5-1 to TRBJ2-5, with a tentative D call TRBD2 (5 bases). Germline V gives CDR1 SGHRS, CDR2 YFSETQ. The CDR3 has 15 amino acids. V lost 2 bases and J 5 bases, leaving 16 bases between the germline ends. The CDR3 reads CASSLESGLHETQYF. In nucleotides, the CDR3 is TGCGCCAGCAGCTTAGAAAGCGGACTCCATGAGACCCAGTACTTC.

Many counts were recorded for this clonotype. The J gene is TRBJ2-5, the V gene TRBV11-2; the match to TRBD2 covers 7 bases. From germline, CDR1 is SGHAT and CDR2 FQNNGV. CDR3 size: 12 residues. V gave up 6 bases and J gave up 6 bases; unmatched junction bases: 4. DNA for the CDR3: TGTGCCAGCAGTCTGGGAGGGAAGACCCAGTACTTC. Encoded protein: CASSLGGKTQYF.

The chain uses TRBV7-9 and TRBJ2-3, with a weak D call TRBD2 (6 bases). Trimming left V 3 bases short and J 2 bases short, with 15 bases between. CDR1 and CDR2 from the germline V gene are SEHNR and FQNEAQ (reference sequence). This CDR3 contains 16 residues. CDR3 region: CASSFTAGLNTDTQYF. In nucleotides, the CDR3 is TGTGCCAGCAGCTTTACCGCGGGGCTAAACACAGATACGCAGTATTTT.